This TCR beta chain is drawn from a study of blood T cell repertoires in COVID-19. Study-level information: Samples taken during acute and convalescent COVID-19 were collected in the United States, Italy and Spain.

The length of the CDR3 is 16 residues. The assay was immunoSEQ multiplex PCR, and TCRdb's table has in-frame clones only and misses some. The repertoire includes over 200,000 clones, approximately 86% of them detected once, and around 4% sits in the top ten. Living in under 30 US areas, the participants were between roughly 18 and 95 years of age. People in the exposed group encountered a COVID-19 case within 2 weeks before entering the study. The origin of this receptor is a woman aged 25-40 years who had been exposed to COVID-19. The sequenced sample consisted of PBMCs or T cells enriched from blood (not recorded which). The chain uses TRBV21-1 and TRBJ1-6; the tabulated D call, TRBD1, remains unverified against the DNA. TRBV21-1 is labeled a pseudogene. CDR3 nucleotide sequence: TGTGCCAGCAGCAAAGTCCCCCGGGGACAGAATTCACCCCTCCACTTT. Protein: CASSKVPRGQNSPLHF.